This is a list of T cell receptor beta chains from one sample in a study of response to subunit inactivated influenza vaccine. TCRdb passed the RT-PCR reads through MiXCR, listing each CDR3 protein once. The sample shows a few hundred thousand distinct CDR3 sequences, 12% to 15% of them seen only once. The material sequenced was PBMCs from blood, taken less than 13 days after vaccination. All receptors derive from a man in his forties or fifties who received an inactivated influenza vaccine. Each CDR3 is given without its conserved first and last residue. Each record gives: clone size, V gene, J gene, CDR3 protein. Size is omitted from some rows. Given values are once, few, many or a class for expanded clones.

clone size: many; V gene: TRBV12-3/TRBV12-4; J gene: TRBJ1-2; CDR3 protein: ATQMSAANYGYT
clone size: few; V gene: TRBV4-1; J gene: TRBJ2-7; CDR3 protein: ASSQEETSGAYEQY
clone size: few; V gene: TRBV11-2; J gene: TRBJ2-7; CDR3 protein: ASSLDRAGAYEQY
clone size: many; V gene: TRBV7-3; J gene: TRBJ1-6; CDR3 protein: ASSLGYYSPLH
clone size: few; V gene: TRBV3-1; J gene: TRBJ2-1; CDR3 protein: ASSQLAGQYNEQF
clone size: -; V gene: TRBV18; J gene: TRBJ2-1; CDR3 protein: ASSPQASSYNEQF
clone size: few; V gene: TRBV5-1; J gene: TRBJ2-4; CDR3 protein: ASSLLGGQMQNIQY
clone size: -; V gene: TRBV5-5; J gene: TRBJ1-1; CDR3 protein: ASSRTEDHLEAF
clone size: -; V gene: TRBV29-1; J gene: TRBJ1-1; CDR3 protein: SVVLTGGTEAF
clone size: -; V gene: TRBV28; J gene: TRBJ1-1; CDR3 protein: ASSPHLPDENTEAF
clone size: few; V gene: TRBV5-1; J gene: TRBJ2-7; CDR3 protein: ASSWDRGRYEQY
clone size: few; V gene: TRBV4-1; J gene: TRBJ2-1; CDR3 protein: ASSQDLLLVRGLF
clone size: -; V gene: TRBV12-3/TRBV12-4; J gene: TRBJ2-7; CDR3 protein: ASSSRDRGNFYEQY
clone size: few; V gene: TRBV5-1; J gene: TRBJ2-1; CDR3 protein: ASRFLAGDNEQF
clone size: few; V gene: TRBV18; J gene: TRBJ2-7; CDR3 protein: ASSPSVWSEQY
clone size: -; V gene: TRBV6-1; J gene: TRBJ2-1; CDR3 protein: ASSKSSGGVVYNEQF
clone size: -; V gene: TRBV10-3; J gene: TRBJ2-5; CDR3 protein: AISKGLSEETQY
clone size: -; V gene: TRBV7-2; J gene: TRBJ2-5; CDR3 protein: ASSPGTTGGKTQY
clone size: few; V gene: TRBV12-3/TRBV12-4; J gene: TRBJ2-5; CDR3 protein: ASSFAGGRQETQY
clone size: -; V gene: TRBV20-1; J gene: TRBJ2-7; CDR3 protein: SARDRRGPSYEQY
clone size: few; V gene: TRBV6-1; J gene: TRBJ2-3; CDR3 protein: ASSRRQGPDTQY
clone size: many; V gene: TRBV28; J gene: TRBJ2-2; CDR3 protein: ASGGQGGGTGELF
clone size: -; V gene: TRBV21-1; J gene: TRBJ2-5; CDR3 protein: ASSTRDAQETQY
clone size: -; V gene: TRBV14; J gene: TRBJ1-3; CDR3 protein: AVRSGSGNTIY
clone size: -; V gene: TRBV9; J gene: TRBJ1-1; CDR3 protein: ASSGGNAGSREAF
clone size: few; V gene: TRBV28; J gene: TRBJ2-7; CDR3 protein: ASRPGLTFYEQY
clone size: -; V gene: TRBV7-9; J gene: TRBJ2-7; CDR3 protein: ASSLGGSKHEQY
clone size: few; V gene: TRBV12-3/TRBV12-4; J gene: TRBJ1-1; CDR3 protein: ASSLFSGSHMNTEAF
clone size: few; V gene: TRBV4-2; J gene: TRBJ2-1; CDR3 protein: ASSTQGGAVYNEQF
clone size: few; V gene: TRBV12-3/TRBV12-4; J gene: TRBJ2-1; CDR3 protein: ASSGLAGGVSEQF
clone size: many; V gene: TRBV25-1; J gene: TRBJ2-2; CDR3 protein: ASSERTSGVLGTGELF
clone size: few; V gene: TRBV12-3/TRBV12-4; J gene: TRBJ2-3; CDR3 protein: ASSPQLEGYDTQY
clone size: -; V gene: TRBV4-1; J gene: TRBJ1-2; CDR3 protein: ASSQDPPGGLANYGYT
clone size: many; V gene: TRBV20-1; J gene: TRBJ1-1; CDR3 protein: SASYAAAGNTEAF
clone size: few; V gene: TRBV3-1; J gene: TRBJ1-6; CDR3 protein: ASSQRPWPTGSYNSPLH
clone size: few; V gene: TRBV10-3; J gene: TRBJ2-3; CDR3 protein: AISGGGSDTQY
clone size: few; V gene: TRBV10-3; J gene: TRBJ2-2; CDR3 protein: AISDSTPSVGELF